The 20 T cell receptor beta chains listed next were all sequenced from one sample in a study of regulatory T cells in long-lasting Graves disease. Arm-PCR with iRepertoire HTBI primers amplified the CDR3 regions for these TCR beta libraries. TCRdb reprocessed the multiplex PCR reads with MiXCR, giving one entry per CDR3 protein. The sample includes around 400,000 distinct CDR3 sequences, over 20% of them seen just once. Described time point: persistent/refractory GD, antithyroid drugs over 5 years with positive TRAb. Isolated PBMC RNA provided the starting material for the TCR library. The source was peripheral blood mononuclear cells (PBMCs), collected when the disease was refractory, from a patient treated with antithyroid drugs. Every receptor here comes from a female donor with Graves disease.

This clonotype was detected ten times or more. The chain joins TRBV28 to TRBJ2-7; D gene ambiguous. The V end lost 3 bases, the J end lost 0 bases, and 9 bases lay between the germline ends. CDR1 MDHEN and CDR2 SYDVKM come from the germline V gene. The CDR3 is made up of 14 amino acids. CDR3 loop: CASSLTGPSYEQYF. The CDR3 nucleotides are TGTGCCAGCAGTTTGACCGGGCCCTCCTACGAGCAGTACTTC.

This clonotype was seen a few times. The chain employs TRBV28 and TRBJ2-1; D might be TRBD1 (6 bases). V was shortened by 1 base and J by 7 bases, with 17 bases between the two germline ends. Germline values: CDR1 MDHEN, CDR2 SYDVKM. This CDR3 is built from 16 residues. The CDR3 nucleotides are TGTGCCAGCAGTTTATCGGGGACAACTGCCAAGAATGAGCAGTTCTTC. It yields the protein CASSLSGTTAKNEQFF.

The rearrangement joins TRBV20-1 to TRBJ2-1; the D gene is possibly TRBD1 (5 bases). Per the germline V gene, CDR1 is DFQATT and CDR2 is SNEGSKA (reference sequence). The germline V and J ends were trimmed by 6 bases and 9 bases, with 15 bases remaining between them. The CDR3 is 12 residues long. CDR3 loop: CSAEPIGAEQFF. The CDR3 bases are TGCAGTGCCGAGCCCATAGGGGCTGAGCAGTTCTTC.

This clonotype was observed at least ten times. This CDR3 reads CSARKGHPPYEQYF. The CDR3, as DNA: TGCAGTGCTAGGAAGGGACACCCTCCCTACGAGCAGTACTTC. The chain employs TRBV20-1 and TRBJ2-7; possibly TRBD1 for D (6 bases). Germline V CDR1 and CDR2: DFQATT, SNEGSKA (reference sequence). The CDR3 has 14 amino acids. V lost 3 bases and J 2 bases, leaving 14 bases between the germline ends.

CDR3 loop: CASSQAEQETQYF. The CDR3 coding sequence is TGCGCCAGCAGCCAAGCGGAACAAGAGACCCAGTACTTC. The chain links TRBV4-1 to TRBJ2-5; no clear D. Trimming took 1 base from V and 2 from J, leaving 5 bases between them. The CDR3 loop spans 13 amino acids. The germline CDR1 and CDR2 sequences are MGHRA and YSYEKL.

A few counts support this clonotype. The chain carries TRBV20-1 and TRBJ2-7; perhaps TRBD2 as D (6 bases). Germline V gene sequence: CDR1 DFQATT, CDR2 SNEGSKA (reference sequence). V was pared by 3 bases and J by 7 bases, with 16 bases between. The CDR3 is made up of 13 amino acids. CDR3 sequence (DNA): TGCAGTGCTAGTAGGCGGGGCCGGGATGAGCAGTACTTC. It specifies CSASRRGRDEQYF.

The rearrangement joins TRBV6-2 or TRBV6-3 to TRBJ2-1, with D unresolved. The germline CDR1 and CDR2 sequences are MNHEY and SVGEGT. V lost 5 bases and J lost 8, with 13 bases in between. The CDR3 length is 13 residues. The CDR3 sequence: CASSDPPRDEQFF. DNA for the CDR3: TGTGCCAGCAGTGACCCCCCTAGGGATGAGCAGTTCTTC.

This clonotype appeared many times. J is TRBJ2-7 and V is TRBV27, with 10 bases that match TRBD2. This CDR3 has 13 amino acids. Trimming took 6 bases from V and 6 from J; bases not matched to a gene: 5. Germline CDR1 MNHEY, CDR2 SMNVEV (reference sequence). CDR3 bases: TGTGCCAGCAGAAACAGCGGGAGGGGCGAGCAGTACTTC. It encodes CASRNSGRGEQYF.

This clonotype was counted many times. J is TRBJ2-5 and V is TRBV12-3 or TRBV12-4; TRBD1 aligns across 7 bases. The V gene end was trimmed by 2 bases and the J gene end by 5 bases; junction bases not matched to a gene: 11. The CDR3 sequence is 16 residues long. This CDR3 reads CASSLRLTGARETQYF. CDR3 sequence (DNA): TGTGCCAGCAGTTTAAGGTTAACAGGGGCTAGGGAGACCCAGTACTTC.

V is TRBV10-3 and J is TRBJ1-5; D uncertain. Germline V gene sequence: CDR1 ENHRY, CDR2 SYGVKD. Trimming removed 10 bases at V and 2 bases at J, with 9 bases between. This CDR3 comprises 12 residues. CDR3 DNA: TGTGCCACCTGGGATGGCAATCAGCCCCAGCATTTT. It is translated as CATWDGNQPQHF.

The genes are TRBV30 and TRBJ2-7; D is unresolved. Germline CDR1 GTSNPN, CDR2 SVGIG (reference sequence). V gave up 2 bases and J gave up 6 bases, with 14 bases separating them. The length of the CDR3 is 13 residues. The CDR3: CAWSRVSMGEQYF. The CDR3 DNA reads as TGTGCCTGGAGTCGGGTCTCTATGGGCGAGCAGTACTTC.

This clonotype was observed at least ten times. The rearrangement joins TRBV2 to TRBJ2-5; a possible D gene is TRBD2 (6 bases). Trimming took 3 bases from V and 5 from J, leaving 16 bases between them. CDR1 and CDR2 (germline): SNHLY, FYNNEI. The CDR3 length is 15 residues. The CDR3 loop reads CASSEGAGPAETQYF. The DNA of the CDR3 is TGTGCCAGCAGTGAGGGAGCGGGCCCTGCGGAGACCCAGTACTTC.

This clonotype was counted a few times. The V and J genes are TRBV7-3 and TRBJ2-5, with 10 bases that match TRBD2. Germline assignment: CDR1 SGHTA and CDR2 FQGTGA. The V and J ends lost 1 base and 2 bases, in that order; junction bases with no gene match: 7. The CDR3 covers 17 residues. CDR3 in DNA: TGTGCCAGCAGCTTAAAACCACGGACTAGCGGACAAGAGACCCAGTACTTC. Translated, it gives CASSLKPRTSGQETQYF.

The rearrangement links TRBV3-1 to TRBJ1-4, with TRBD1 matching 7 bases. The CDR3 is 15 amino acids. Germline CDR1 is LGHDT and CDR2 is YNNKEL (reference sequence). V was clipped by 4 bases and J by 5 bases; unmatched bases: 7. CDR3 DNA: TGTGCCAGCAGCCGTCGACAGGGTTCCAATGAAAAACTGTTTTTT. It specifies CASSRRQGSNEKLFF.

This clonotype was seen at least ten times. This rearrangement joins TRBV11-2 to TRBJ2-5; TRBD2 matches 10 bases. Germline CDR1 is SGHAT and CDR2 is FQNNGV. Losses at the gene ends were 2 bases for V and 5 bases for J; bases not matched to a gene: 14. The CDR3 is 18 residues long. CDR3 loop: CASSLSELAGDYWETQYF. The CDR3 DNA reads TGTGCCAGCAGCTTATCGGAGCTAGCGGGAGATTATTGGGAGACCCAGTACTTC.

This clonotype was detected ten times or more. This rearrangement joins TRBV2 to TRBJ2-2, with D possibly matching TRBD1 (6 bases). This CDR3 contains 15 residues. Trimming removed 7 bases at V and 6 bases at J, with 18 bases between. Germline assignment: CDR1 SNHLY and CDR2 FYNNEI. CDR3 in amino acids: CASMTDSLGSGELFF. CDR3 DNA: TGTGCCAGCATGACGGACAGCCTTGGGTCCGGGGAGCTGTTTTTT.

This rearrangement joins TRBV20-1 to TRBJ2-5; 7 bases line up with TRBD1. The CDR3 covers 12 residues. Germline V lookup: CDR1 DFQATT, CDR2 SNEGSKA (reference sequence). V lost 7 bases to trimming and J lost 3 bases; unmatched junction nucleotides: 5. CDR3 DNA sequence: TGCAGTGGCACCGGGACAGAAGAGACCCAGTACTTC. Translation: CSGTGTEETQYF.

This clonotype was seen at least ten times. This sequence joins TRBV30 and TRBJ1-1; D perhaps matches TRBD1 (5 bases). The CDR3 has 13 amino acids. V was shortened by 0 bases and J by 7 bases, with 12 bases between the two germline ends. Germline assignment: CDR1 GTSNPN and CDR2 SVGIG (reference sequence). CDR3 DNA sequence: TGTGCCTGGAGTGTACAGGAACAGCTTGAAGCTTTCTTT. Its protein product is CAWSVQEQLEAFF.

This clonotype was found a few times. For the CDR3, the DNA is TGTGCCAGCAGCAACCGGGACAGACTTCTTTACGAGCAGTACTTC. This sequence encodes CASSNRDRLLYEQYF. The chain recombines TRBV5-5 with TRBJ2-7, with 7 positions matching TRBD1. CDR1 is SGHKS, CDR2 YYEKEE, per germline (reference sequence). CDR3 size: 15 residues. Trimming at V came to 4 bases and at J to 4 bases, leaving 11 bases not matched to a gene.

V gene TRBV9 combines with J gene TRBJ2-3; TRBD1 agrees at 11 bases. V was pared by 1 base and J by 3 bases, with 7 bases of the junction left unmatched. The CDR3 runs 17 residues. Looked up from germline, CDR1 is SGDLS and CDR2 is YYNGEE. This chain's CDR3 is CASSVRGGTGGTDTQYF. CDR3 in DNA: TGTGCCAGCAGCGTAAGAGGAGGGACAGGGGGAACAGATACGCAGTATTTT. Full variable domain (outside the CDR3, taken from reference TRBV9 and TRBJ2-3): DSGVTQTPKHLITATGQRVTLRCSPRSGDLSVYWYQQSLDQGLQFLIQYYNGEERAKGNILERFSAQQFPDLHSELNLSSLELGDSALYFCASSVRGGTGGTDTQYFGPGTRLTVL.